Given below is one TCR beta chain in context. Its specificity is unknown. The repertoire was sequenced with immunoSEQ multiplex PCR; TCRdb's copy has only in-frame clones and lacks some. The table shows about 90,000 clones, with approximately 81% occurring only once. The sample belongs to a study of cytomegalovirus exposure and HLA in healthy donors. Study-level background: It was reported in a later analysis that the 100 to 150 validation repertoires used the same platform as the roughly 640 first-cohort repertoires.

Germline V gene lookup returns CDR1 LNHDA and CDR2 SQIVND (reference sequence). CDR3 length: 17 residues. Trimming removed 0 bases from V and 8 bases from J; junction bases left unmatched: 11. Study results and limitations: That first-cohort TCR clusters tended to co-occur in the 95 to 150 validation repertoires was found in a later analysis. The study recorded 150 to 200 TCR beta chains that were cytomegalovirus-associated.

Sequenced input: PBMCs. The rearrangement uses TRBV19 and TRBJ1-5; TRBD1 aligns across 9 bases. The TCR sequence derives from a woman aged 18-30 years in good health and CMV-seropositive. CDR3 nucleotide sequence: TGTGCCAGTAGTATAGATCCGGACAGGGGCAGTTTCAAGCCCCAGCATTTT. This gives the protein CASSIDPDRGSFKPQHF.